Sequencing of this T cell receptor beta chain was carried out in a study of cytomegalovirus exposure and HLA in healthy donors. Study observations and caveats: Among donors in an Asian-associated ancestry cluster, a later analysis reportedly found fewer N-insertions than the roughly 730-donor mean. Overall, 164 TCR beta chains were annotated as cytomegalovirus-associated. TCR association rates varied by HLA locus in a later analysis, with DRB1 highest and HLA-C lowest. In vitro experiments confirmed that three CMV-associated chains were specific for CMV antigens.

Primers for the PCR totalled 60 Vbeta and 13 Jbeta. Measured with immunoSEQ multiplex PCR; TCRdb has only the in-frame clones, and not every one. Of fewer than 200,000 clones in the sample, around 79% were seen once. The junction had 6 bases not matched to a gene; V was cut back by 3 bases and J by 6 bases. The CDR3 loop spans 13 amino acids. Looked up from germline, CDR1 is SGHDT and CDR2 is YYEEEE. There are a few counts of this clone. Its antigen remains unidentified. This chain uses TRBV5-6 with TRBJ2-7; 7 nucleotides line up with TRBD1. This sequence was found in a middle-aged woman in good health and CMV-seropositive. Material for sequencing was PBMCs. The CDR3 sequence is CASSSSGGFEQYF. In nucleotides, the CDR3 is TGTGCCAGCAGCTCCTCAGGGGGTTTCGAGCAGTACTTC.